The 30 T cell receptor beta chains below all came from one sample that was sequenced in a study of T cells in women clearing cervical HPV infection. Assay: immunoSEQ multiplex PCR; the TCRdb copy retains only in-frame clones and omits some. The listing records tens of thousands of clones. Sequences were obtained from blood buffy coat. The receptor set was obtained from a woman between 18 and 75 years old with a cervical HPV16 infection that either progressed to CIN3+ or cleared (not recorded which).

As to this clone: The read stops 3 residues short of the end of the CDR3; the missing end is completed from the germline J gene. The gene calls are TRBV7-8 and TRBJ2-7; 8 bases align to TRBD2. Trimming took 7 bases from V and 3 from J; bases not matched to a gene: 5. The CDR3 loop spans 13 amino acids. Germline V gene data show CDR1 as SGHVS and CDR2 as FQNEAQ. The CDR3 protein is CASNTGTSYEQYF. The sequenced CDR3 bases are TGTGCCAGCAATACCGGGACTAGCTACGAG.

The CDR3 sequence: CASSSYRLAGYSYEQYF. CDR3 DNA, as far as it was read: TGTGCCAGCAGTTCCTATCGACTAGCGGGTTACTCCTACGAG. The rearrangement uses TRBV6-2 or TRBV6-3 and TRBJ2-7; TRBD2 matches 10 bases. The read ends 3 residues before the CDR3 terminus; that terminus is restored from the germline J gene. Germline lookup yields CDR1 MNHEY and CDR2 SVGEGT. This CDR3 contains 17 residues. The trim removed 4 bases at V and 0 bases at J, leaving 9 bases unmatched.

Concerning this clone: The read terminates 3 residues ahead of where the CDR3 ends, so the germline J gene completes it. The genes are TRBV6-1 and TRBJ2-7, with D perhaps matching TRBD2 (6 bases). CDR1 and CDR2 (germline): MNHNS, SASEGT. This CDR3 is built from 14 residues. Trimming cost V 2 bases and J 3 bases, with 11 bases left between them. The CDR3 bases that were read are TGTGCCAGCAGTGAAAAGGACTACATCTACGAG. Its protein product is CASSEKDYIYE. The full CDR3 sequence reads CASSEKDYIYEQYF.

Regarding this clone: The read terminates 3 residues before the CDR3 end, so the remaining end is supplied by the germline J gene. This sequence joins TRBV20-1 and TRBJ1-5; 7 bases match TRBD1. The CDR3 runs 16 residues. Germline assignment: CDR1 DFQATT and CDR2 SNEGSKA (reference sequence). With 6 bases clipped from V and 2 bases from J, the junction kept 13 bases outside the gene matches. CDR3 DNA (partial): TGCAGTGCCCCCATAGGAGGGGGCCAGGGCAATCAGCCC. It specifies CSAPIGGGQGNQP. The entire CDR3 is CSAPIGGGQGNQPQHF.

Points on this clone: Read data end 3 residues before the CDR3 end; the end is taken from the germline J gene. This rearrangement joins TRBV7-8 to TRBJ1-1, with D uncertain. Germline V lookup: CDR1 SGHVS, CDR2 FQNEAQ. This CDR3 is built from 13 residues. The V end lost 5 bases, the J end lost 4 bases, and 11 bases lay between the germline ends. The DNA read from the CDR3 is TGTGCCAGCAGCCCTAGCGGCTTCACTGAA. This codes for CASSPSGFTE. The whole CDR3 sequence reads CASSPSGFTEAFF.

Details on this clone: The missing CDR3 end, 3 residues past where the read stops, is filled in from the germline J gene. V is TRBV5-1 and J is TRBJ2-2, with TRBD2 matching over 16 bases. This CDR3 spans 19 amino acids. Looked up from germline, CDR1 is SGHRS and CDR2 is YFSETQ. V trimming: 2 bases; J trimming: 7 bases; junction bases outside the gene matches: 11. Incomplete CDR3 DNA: TGCGCCAGCAGCTTACGACCGGGACTAGCGGGGGGGCGCGACGGGGAG. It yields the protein CASSLRPGLAGGRDGE. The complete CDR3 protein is CASSLRPGLAGGRDGELFF.

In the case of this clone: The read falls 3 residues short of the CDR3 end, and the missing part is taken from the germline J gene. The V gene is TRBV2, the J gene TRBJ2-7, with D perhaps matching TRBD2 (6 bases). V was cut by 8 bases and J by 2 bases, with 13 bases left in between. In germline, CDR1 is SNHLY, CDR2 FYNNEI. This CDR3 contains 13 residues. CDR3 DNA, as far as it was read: TGTGCCAGCGGGGGGTCCAGCACCTACGAG. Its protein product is CASGGSSTYE. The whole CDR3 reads CASGGSSTYEQYF.

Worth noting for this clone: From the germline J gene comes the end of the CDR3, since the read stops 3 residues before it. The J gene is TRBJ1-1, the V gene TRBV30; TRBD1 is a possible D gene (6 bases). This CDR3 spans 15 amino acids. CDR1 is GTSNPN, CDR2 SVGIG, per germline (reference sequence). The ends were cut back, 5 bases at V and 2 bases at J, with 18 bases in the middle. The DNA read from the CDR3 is TGTGCCTGGGCTATACAGGGAATTGCAAACACTGAA. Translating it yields CAWAIQGIANTE. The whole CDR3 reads CAWAIQGIANTEAFF. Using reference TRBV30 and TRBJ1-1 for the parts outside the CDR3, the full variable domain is SQTIHQWPATLVQPVGSPLSLECTVEGTSNPNLYWYRQAAGRGLQLLFYSVGIGQISSEVPQNLSASRPQDRQFILSSKKLLLSDSGFYLCAWAIQGIANTEAFFGQGTRLTVV.

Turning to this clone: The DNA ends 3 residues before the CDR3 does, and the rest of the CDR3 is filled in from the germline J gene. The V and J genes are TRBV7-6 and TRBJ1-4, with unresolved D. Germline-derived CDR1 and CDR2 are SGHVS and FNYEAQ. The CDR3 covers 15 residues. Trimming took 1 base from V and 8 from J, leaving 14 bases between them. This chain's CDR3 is CASSLEPGSGEKLFF. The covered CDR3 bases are TGTGCCAGCAGCTTAGAACCGGGGTCCGGGGAAAAA.

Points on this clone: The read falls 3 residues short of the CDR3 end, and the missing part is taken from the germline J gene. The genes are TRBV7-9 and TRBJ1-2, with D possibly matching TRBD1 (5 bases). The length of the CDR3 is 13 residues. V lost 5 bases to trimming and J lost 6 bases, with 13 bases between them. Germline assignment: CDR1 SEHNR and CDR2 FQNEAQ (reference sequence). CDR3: CASSPSQGHGYTF. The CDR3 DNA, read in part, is TGTGCCAGCAGCCCTAGTCAGGGCCATGGC. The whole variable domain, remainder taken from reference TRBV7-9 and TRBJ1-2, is DTGVSQNPRHKITKRGQNVTFRCDPISEHNRLYWYRQTLGQGPEFLTYFQNEAQLEKSRLLSDRFSAERPKGSFSTLEIQRTEQGDSAMYLCASSPSQGHGYTFGSGTRLTVV.

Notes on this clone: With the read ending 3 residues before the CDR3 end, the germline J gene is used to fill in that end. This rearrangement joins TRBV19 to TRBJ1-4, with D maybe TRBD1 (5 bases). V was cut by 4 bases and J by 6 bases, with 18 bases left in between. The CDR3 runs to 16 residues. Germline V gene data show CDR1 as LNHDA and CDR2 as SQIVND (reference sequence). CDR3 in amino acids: CASSKLATEGDEKLFF. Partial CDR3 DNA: TGTGCCAGTAGTAAACTTGCGACAGAAGGAGATGAAAAA.

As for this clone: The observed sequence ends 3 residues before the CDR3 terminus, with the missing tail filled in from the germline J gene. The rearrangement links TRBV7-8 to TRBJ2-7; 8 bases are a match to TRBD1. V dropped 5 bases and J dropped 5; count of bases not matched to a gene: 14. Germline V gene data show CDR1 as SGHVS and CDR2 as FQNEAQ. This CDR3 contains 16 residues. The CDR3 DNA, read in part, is TGTGCCAGCAGCCACCCTCGCGGACAGGGCTTTGACGAG. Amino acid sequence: CASSHPRGQGFDE. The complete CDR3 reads CASSHPRGQGFDEQYF.

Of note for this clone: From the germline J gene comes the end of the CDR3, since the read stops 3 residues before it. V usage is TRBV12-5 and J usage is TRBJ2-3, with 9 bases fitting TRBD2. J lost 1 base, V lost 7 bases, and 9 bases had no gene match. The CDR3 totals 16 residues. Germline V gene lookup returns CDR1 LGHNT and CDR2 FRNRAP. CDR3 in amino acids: CASAILVAGGTDTQYF. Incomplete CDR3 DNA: TGTGCTAGTGCCATTCTCGTAGCGGGGGGCACAGATACG. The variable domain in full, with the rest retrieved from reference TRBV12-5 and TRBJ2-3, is DARVTQTPRHKVTEMGQEVTMRCQPILGHNTVFWYRQTMMQGLELLAYFRNRAPLDDSGMPKDRFSAEMPDATLATLKIQPSEPRDSAVYFCASAILVAGGTDTQYFGPGTRLTVL.

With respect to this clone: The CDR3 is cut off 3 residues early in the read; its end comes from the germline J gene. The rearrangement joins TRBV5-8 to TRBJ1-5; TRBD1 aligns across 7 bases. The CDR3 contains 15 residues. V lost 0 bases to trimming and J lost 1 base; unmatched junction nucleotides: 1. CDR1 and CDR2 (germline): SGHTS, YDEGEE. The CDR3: CASSLEGQSNQPQHF. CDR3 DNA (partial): TGTGCCAGCAGCTTGGAGGGACAGAGCAATCAGCCC.

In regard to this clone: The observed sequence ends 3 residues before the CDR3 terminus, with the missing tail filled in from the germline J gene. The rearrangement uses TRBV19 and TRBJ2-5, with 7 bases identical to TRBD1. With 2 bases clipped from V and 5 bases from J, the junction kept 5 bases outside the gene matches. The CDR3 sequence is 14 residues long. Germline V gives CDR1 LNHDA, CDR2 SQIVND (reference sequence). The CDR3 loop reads CASSIRGGGETQYF. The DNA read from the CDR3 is TGTGCCAGTAGTATAAGAGGGGGCGGTGAGACC. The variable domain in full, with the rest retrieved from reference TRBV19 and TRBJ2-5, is DGGITQSPKYLFRKEGQNVTLSCEQNLNHDAMYWYRQDPGQGLRLIYYSQIVNDFQKGDIAEGYSVSREKKESFPLTVTSAQKNPTAFYLCASSIRGGGETQYFGPGTRLLVL.

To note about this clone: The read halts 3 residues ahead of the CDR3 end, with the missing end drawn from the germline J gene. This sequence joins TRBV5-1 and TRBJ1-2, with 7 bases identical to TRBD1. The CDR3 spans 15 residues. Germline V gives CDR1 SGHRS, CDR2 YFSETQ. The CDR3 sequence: CASSSSGQGVGSYTF. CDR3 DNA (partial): TGCGCCAGCAGCTCTTCGGGGCAGGGGGTCGGAAGC.

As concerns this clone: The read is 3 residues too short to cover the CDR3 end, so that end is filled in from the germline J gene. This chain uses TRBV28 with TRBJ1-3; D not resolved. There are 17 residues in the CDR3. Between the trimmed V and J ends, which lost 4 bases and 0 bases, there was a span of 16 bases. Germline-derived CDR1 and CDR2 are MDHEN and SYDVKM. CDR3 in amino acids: CASSSLKRLSSGNTIYF. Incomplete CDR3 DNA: TGTGCCAGCAGTTCCCTCAAACGTCTAAGCTCTGGAAACACC.

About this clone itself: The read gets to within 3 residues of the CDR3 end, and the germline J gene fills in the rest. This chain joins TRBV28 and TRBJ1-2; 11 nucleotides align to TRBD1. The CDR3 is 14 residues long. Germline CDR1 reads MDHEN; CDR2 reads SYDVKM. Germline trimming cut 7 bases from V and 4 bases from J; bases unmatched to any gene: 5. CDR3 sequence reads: CASNPGQGGYGYTF. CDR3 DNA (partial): TGTGCCAGCAACCCGGGACAGGGGGGCTATGGC.

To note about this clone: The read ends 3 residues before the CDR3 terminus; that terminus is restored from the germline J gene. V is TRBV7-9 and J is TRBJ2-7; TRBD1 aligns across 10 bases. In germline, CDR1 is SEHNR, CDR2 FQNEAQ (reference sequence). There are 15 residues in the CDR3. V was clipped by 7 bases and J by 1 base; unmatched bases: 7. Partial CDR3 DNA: TGTGCCAGCACCGACCGGGACAGGGGTTCCTACGAG. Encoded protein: CASTDRDRGSYE. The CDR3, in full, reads CASTDRDRGSYEQYF.

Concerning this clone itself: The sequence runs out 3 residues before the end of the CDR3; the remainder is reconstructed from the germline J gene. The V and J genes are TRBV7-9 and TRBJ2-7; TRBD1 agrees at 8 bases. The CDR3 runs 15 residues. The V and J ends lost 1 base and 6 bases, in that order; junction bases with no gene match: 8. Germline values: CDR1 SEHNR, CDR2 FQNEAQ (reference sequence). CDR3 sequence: CASSLVVTGDPEQYF. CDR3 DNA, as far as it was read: TGTGCCAGCAGCTTAGTGGTGACAGGGGACCCCGAG.

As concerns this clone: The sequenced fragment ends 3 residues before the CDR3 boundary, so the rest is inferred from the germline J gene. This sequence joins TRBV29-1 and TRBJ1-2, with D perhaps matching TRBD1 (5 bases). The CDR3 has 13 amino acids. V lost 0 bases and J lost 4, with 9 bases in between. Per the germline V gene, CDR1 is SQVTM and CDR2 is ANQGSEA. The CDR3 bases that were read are TGCAGCGTTGAAGACGACAGTCTCTATGGC. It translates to CSVEDDSLYG. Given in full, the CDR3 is CSVEDDSLYGYTF.

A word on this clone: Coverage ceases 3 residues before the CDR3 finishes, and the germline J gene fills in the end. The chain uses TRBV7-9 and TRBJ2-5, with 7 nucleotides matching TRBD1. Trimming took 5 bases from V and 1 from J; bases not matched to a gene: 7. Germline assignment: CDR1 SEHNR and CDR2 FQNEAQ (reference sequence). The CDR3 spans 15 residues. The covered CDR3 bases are TGTGCCAGCAGCCGTCCAACAGGGGCCCAAGAGACC. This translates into CASSRPTGAQET. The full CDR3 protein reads CASSRPTGAQETQYF.

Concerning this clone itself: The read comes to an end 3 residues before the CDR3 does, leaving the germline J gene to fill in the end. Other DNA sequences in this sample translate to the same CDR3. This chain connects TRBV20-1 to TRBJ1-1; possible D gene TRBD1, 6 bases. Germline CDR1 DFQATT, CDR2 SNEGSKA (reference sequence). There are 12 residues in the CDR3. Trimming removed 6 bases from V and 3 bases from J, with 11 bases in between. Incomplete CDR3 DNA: TGCAGTGCCCCCAGGGGAGACACTGAA. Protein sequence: CSAPRGDTE. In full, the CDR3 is CSAPRGDTEAFF.

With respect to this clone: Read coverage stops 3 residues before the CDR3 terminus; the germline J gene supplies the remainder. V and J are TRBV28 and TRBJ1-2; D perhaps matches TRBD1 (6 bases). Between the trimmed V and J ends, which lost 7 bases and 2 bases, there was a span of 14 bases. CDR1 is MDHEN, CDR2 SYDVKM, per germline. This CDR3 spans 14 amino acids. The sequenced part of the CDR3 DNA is TGTGCCAGCATAGGGTGGACAGACAACTATGGC. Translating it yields CASIGWTDNYG. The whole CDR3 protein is CASIGWTDNYGYTF.

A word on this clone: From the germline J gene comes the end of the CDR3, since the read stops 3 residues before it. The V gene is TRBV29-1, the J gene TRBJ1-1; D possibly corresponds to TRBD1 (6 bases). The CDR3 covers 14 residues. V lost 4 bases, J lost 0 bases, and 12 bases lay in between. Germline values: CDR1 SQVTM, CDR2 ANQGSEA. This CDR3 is CSVARQELNTEAFF. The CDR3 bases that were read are TGCAGCGTTGCCCGACAGGAGCTGAACACTGAA.

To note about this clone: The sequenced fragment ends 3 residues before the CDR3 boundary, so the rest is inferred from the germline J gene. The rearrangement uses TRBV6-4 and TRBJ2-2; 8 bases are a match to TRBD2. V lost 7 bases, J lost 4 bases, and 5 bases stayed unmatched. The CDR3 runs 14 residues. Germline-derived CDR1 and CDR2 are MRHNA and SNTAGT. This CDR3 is CASMGTSGTGELFF. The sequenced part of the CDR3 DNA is TGTGCCAGCATGGGGACTAGTGGCACCGGGGAG.

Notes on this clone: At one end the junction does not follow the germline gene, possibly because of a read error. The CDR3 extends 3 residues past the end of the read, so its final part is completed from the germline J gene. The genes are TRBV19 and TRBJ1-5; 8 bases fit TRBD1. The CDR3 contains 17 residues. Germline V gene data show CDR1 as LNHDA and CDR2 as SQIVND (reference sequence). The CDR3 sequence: CASMGQGAPLGNPPQHF. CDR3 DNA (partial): TGTGCCAGTATGGGGCAGGGGGCACCCCTAGGGAATCCGCCC. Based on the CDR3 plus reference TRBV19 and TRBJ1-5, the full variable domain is DGGITQSPKYLFRKEGQNVTLSCEQNLNHDAMYWYRQDPGQGLRLIYYSQIVNDFQKGDIAEGYSVSREKKESFPLTVTSAQKNPTAFYLCASMGQGAPLGNPPQHFGDGTRLSIL.

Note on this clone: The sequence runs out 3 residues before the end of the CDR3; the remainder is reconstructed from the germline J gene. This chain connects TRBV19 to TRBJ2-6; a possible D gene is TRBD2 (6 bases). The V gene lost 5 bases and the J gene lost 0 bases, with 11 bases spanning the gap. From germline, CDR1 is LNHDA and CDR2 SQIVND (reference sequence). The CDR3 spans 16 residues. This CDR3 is CASSGAGSSGANVLTF. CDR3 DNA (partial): TGTGCCAGTAGTGGAGCGGGTAGCTCTGGGGCCAACGTC.

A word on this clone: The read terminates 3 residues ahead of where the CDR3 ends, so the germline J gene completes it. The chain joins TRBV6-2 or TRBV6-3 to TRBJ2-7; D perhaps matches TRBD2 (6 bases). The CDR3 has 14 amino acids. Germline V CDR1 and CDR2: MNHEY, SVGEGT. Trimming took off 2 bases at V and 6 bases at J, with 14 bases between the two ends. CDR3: CASSYETSLSEQYF. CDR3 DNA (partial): TGTGCCAGCAGTTACGAGACTAGTCTGAGCGAG.

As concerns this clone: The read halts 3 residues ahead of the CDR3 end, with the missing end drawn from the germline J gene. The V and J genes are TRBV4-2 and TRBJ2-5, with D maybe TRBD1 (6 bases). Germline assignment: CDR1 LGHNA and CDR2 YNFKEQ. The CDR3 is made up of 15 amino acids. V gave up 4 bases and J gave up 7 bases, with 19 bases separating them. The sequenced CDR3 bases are TGTGCCAGCAGCCCCAGGGCAGGGGATTACGGGACC. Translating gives CASSPRAGDYGT. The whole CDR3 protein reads CASSPRAGDYGTQYF.